The 25 T cell receptor beta chains reported below all come from one sample, sequenced in a study of OX40 agonist ivuxolimab in advanced cancers. The library was produced with the immunoSEQ multiplex PCR assay. What TCRdb holds here is the immuneACCESS table cut down to in-frame rearrangements. Part of the clones is not present; checked against another copy, under half of the missing clones reflect an unresolved V gene, and the others are unexplained. The sample table lists 94,000 or so clones, roughly 84% of them with a count of one. Together, the top ten hold 0.9% to 1.2% of the sample. The sample in question was CD4+ or CD8+ T cells sorted from blood, obtained in a trial of the OX40 agonist ivuxolimab. These receptors came from an adult with an advanced solid tumor such as melanoma, head and neck, liver or kidney cancer.

The chain links TRBV19 to TRBJ1-1; 8 nucleotides agree with TRBD1. This CDR3 has 16 residues. Per germline, CDR1 LNHDA and CDR2 SQIVND (reference sequence). J was trimmed by 3 bases and V by 3 bases; bases with no gene match: 9. CDR3 loop: CASSIWQGAIYTEAFF. In DNA, the CDR3 is TGTGCCAGTAGTATTTGGCAGGGGGCGATCTACACTGAAGCTTTCTTT. Using reference TRBV19 and TRBJ1-1 for the parts outside the CDR3, the full variable domain is DGGITQSPKYLFRKEGQNVTLSCEQNLNHDAMYWYRQDPGQGLRLIYYSQIVNDFQKGDIAEGYSVSREKKESFPLTVTSAQKNPTAFYLCASSIWQGAIYTEAFFGQGTRLTVV.

This rearrangement joins TRBV30 to TRBJ1-5; 8 positions match TRBD1. CDR3 length equals 14 residues. The V segment lost 0 bases and the J segment 5 bases; nucleotides outside the gene matches: 3. Germline-derived CDR1 and CDR2 are GTSNPN and SVGIG (reference sequence). CDR3 nucleotides: TGTGCCTGGAGTGTTGTACAGGGGGATCAGCCCCAGCATTTT. It encodes CAWSVVQGDQPQHF.

This clone was seen only a few times. The chain is built from TRBV9 and TRBJ1-1; D call uncertain. Germline V lookup: CDR1 SGDLS, CDR2 YYNGEE. The germline V and J ends were trimmed by 0 bases and 1 base, with 13 bases remaining between them. This CDR3 spans 16 amino acids. The chain's CDR3 is CASSVVGEWGNTEAFF. The CDR3 nucleotides read TGTGCCAGCAGCGTAGTCGGGGAATGGGGGAACACTGAAGCTTTCTTT.

The V call is TRBV9, the J call TRBJ1-1, with TRBD1 identical over 9 bases. Per the germline V gene, CDR1 is SGDLS and CDR2 is YYNGEE. The V segment lost 2 bases and the J segment 1 base; nucleotides outside the gene matches: 6. The CDR3 runs to 16 residues. CDR3 sequence: CASSVTGGFENTEAFF. The DNA of the CDR3 is TGTGCCAGCAGCGTTACAGGGGGCTTCGAGAACACTGAAGCTTTCTTT.

This chain links TRBV2 with TRBJ1-4; D ambiguous. V was shortened by 10 bases and J by 5 bases, with 11 bases between the two germline ends. Per germline, CDR1 SNHLY and CDR2 FYNNEI. The CDR3 totals 12 residues. CDR3 region: CATRRENEKLFF. The DNA for the CDR3 is TGTGCCACGAGACGAGAAAATGAAAAACTGTTTTTT.

This clone appeared once. The CDR3 bases are TGTGTCAGAAGCCCCCGACCGAACAATGAGCAGTTCTTC. Residues: CVRSPRPNNEQFF. The J gene is TRBJ2-1, the V gene TRBV7-5. TRBV7-5 is reported as a pseudogene. CDR3 length: 13 residues.

The V and J genes are TRBV28 and TRBJ2-3, with 9 bases aligning to TRBD1. Germline CDR1 and CDR2: MDHEN and SYDVKM. The CDR3 length is 16 residues. The V gene end was trimmed by 5 bases and the J gene end by 4 bases; junction bases not matched to a gene: 10. This CDR3 reads CASSPRQGGVPDTQYF. The CDR3 DNA reads TGTGCCAGCAGTCCAAGACAGGGGGGCGTTCCAGATACGCAGTATTTT.

This clone was detected once. The J gene is TRBJ1-2, the V gene TRBV19; D may be TRBD1 (6 bases). The CDR3 has 17 amino acids. Germline CDR1 LNHDA, CDR2 SQIVND (reference sequence). Trimming removed 7 bases at V and 0 bases at J, with 21 bases between. The CDR3: CASTKTSGTSTNYGYTF. The CDR3 nucleotides read TGTGCCAGTACCAAAACGTCGGGGACAAGTACTAACTATGGCTACACCTTC. The full variable domain, its missing parts supplied by reference TRBV19 and TRBJ1-2, is DGGITQSPKYLFRKEGQNVTLSCEQNLNHDAMYWYRQDPGQGLRLIYYSQIVNDFQKGDIAEGYSVSREKKESFPLTVTSAQKNPTAFYLCASTKTSGTSTNYGYTFGSGTRLTVV.

This clone is a singleton in its sample. The V gene is TRBV5-1, the J gene TRBJ2-3; D remains unclear. The CDR3 loop spans 12 amino acids. V was pared by 7 bases and J by 4 bases, with 10 bases between. Germline CDR1 is SGHRS and CDR2 is YFSETQ. DNA of the CDR3: TGCGCCAGCGGCCCTAAGGCAGATACGCAGTATTTT. Amino acids: CASGPKADTQYF. The entire variable domain, with the rest obtained from reference TRBV5-1 and TRBJ2-3, is as follows: KAGVTQTPRYLIKTRGQQVTLSCSPISGHRSVSWYQQTPGQGLQFLFEYFSETQRNKGNFPGRFSGRQFSNSRSEMNVSTLELGDSALYLCASGPKADTQYFGPGTRLTVL.

This clone appeared once. The chain carries TRBV6-5 and TRBJ1-5, with 8 bases identical to TRBD1. V shed 5 bases and J 7 bases; nucleotides not matched to a gene: 7. CDR1 is MNHEY, CDR2 SVGAGI, per germline. The CDR3 is 14 residues long. CDR3 DNA: TGTGCCAGCAGTCCACAGGGGGAAAGGCAGCCCCAGCATTTT. Translating gives CASSPQGERQPQHF.

The rearrangement joins TRBV5-4 to TRBJ1-4; 7 bases fit TRBD1. V dropped 4 bases and J dropped 5; count of bases not matched to a gene: 5. The CDR3 runs 14 residues. The germline CDR1 and CDR2 sequences are SGHNT and YYREEE (reference sequence). CDR3 coding DNA: TGTGCCAGCAGCCCGGGACAGAGAAATGAAAAACTGTTTTTT. Encoded protein: CASSPGQRNEKLFF.

This clone showed up just once. The chain joins TRBV28 to TRBJ1-1; tentative D call: TRBD1 (5 bases). This CDR3 contains 13 residues. Trimming removed 9 bases from V and 5 bases from J, with 16 bases in between. Germline assignment: CDR1 MDHEN and CDR2 SYDVKM. CDR3 loop: CASATPEGTEAFF. The CDR3 DNA reads TGTGCCAGTGCTACCCCGGAGGGGACTGAAGCTTTCTTT.

This clone was counted only a few times. This chain connects TRBV5-1 to TRBJ2-1; TRBD2 matches 8 bases. Germline CDR1 and CDR2: SGHRS and YFSETQ. J gave up 12 bases and V 4 bases, and 9 bases lay outside the gene matches. There are 13 residues in the CDR3. The chain's CDR3 is CASSPLLAGGQFF. DNA of the CDR3: TGCGCCAGCAGCCCTCTCCTCGCGGGGGGGCAGTTCTTC.

This chain uses TRBV6-6 with TRBJ1-3, with D unresolved. CDR1 is MNHNY, CDR2 SVGAGI, per germline (reference sequence). The CDR3 runs 15 residues. Trimming took 0 bases from V and 3 from J, leaving 9 bases between them. As DNA, the CDR3 is TGTGCCAGCAGTTACTCTCAGTTTGGTGGAAACACCATATATTTT. It codes for CASSYSQFGGNTIYF.

This chain uses TRBV11-2 with TRBJ2-3, with D possibly TRBD1 on 5 matching bases. CDR1 and CDR2 from the germline V gene are SGHAT and FQNNGV. The CDR3 is made up of 13 amino acids. Trimming cost V 10 bases and J 0 bases, with 11 bases left between them. Written as DNA, the CDR3 is TGTGCCACTTCAGGGCCTAGCACAGATACGCAGTATTTT. Encoded protein: CATSGPSTDTQYF. Full variable domain (remainder filled in from reference TRBV11-2 and TRBJ2-3): EAGVAQSPRYKIIEKRQSVAFWCNPISGHATLYWYQQILGQGPKLLIQFQNNGVVDDSQLPKDRFSAERLKGVDSTLKIQPAKLEDSAVYLCATSGPSTDTQYFGPGTRLTVL.

The chain links TRBV7-2 to TRBJ2-1; D uncertain. With 1 base removed from V and 10 bases from J, the gap between germline ends came to 11 bases. Germline V gene data show CDR1 as SGHTA and CDR2 as FQGNSA. CDR3 size: 13 residues. The CDR3: CASSLVVEREQFF. The CDR3 nucleotides are TGTGCCAGCAGCTTAGTAGTCGAGAGGGAGCAGTTCTTC. Supplemented by reference TRBV7-2 and TRBJ2-1, the full variable domain reads GAGVSQSPSNKVTEKGKDVELRCDPISGHTALYWYRQSLGQGLEFLIYFQGNSAPDKSGLPSDRFSAERTGGSVSTLTIQRTQQEDSAVYLCASSLVVEREQFFGPGTRLTVL.

This rearrangement joins TRBV2 to TRBJ2-7; D perhaps matches TRBD2 (5 bases). V gave up 4 bases and J gave up 4 bases, with 8 bases separating them. The germline V gene has CDR1 SNHLY and CDR2 FYNNEI. This CDR3 is 12 amino acids long. Written as DNA, the CDR3 is TGTGCCAGCAGTGCAAGAGGGTACGAGCAGTACGTC. Its translation: CASSARGYEQYV.

The rearrangement uses TRBV5-6 and TRBJ2-5; no definite D call. There are 13 residues in the CDR3. V lost 0 bases and J lost 2, with 5 bases in between. In germline, CDR1 is SGHDT, CDR2 YYEEEE. The chain's CDR3 is CASSLVDQETQYF. DNA of the CDR3: TGTGCCAGCAGCTTGGTGGATCAAGAGACCCAGTACTTC.

V usage is TRBV7-3 and J usage is TRBJ2-2; D might be TRBD1 (5 bases). Germline assignment: CDR1 SGHTA and CDR2 FQGTGA. The CDR3 length is 13 residues. V was pared by 5 bases and J by 4 bases, with 8 bases between. The DNA for the CDR3 is TGTGCCAGCAGCCCCGACAGCACCGGGGAGCTGTTTTTT. It yields the protein CASSPDSTGELFF.

The genes are TRBV7-3 and TRBJ2-3; maybe TRBD2 (5 bases). V was trimmed by 1 base and J by 3 bases, leaving 11 bases between them. The CDR3 sequence is 15 residues long. Germline V gene sequence: CDR1 SGHTA, CDR2 FQGTGA. Here the CDR3 DNA reads TGTGCCAGCAGCTTAATTGTTGGCGGGACAGATACGCAGTATTTT. Its protein is CASSLIVGGTDTQYF.

The chain carries TRBV5-1 and TRBJ2-2; perhaps TRBD1 as D (6 bases). The CDR3 totals 14 residues. V was clipped by 4 bases and J by 6 bases, with 13 bases between them. The germline CDR1 and CDR2 sequences are SGHRS and YFSETQ. This chain's CDR3 is CASSQGGTPGELFF. CDR3 bases: TGCGCCAGCAGCCAAGGGGGAACCCCCGGGGAGCTGTTTTTT.

V and J are TRBV20-1 and TRBJ1-1; D ambiguous. Germline V gives CDR1 DFQATT, CDR2 SNEGSKA (reference sequence). V was trimmed by 5 bases and J by 12 bases, leaving 16 bases between them. This CDR3 has 11 amino acids. For the CDR3, the DNA is TGCAGTGCTCCCGCTGCAGGTCCGTCTTTCTTT. Its translation is CSAPAAGPSFF.

V and J are TRBV7-6 and TRBJ2-5; 9 nucleotides agree with TRBD1. The length of the CDR3 is 15 residues. J lost 2 bases, V lost 4 bases, and 5 bases had no gene match. Germline values: CDR1 SGHVS, CDR2 FNYEAQ. DNA for the CDR3: TGTGCCAGCAGCTCGACAGGGGGGGAACAAGAGACCCAGTACTTC. This gives the protein CASSSTGGEQETQYF. The whole variable domain, remainder taken from reference TRBV7-6 and TRBJ2-5, is GAGVSQSPRYKVTKRGQDVALRCDPISGHVSLYWYRQALGQGPEFLTYFNYEAQQDKSGLPNDRFSAERPEGSISTLTIQRTEQRDSAMYRCASSSTGGEQETQYFGPGTRLLVL.

The chain couples TRBV28 to TRBJ1-2, with D maybe TRBD1 (5 bases). Germline V gene data show CDR1 as MDHEN and CDR2 as SYDVKM. Trimming took off 8 bases at V and 4 bases at J, with 17 bases between the two ends. The CDR3 is made up of 14 amino acids. The CDR3: CASWAGQTTYGYTF. The CDR3 DNA is TGTGCCAGCTGGGCGGGGCAGACGACCTATGGCTACACCTTC.

This chain joins TRBV7-8 and TRBJ2-1; possibly TRBD2 for D (6 bases). The CDR3 totals 14 residues. Germline loops: CDR1 SGHVS, CDR2 FQNEAQ. V was shortened by 4 bases and J by 6 bases, with 13 bases between the two germline ends. The CDR3 DNA sequence: TGTGCCAGCAGCTCCCGGGACTCCCGCAATGAGCAGTTCTTC. This encodes CASSSRDSRNEQFF.